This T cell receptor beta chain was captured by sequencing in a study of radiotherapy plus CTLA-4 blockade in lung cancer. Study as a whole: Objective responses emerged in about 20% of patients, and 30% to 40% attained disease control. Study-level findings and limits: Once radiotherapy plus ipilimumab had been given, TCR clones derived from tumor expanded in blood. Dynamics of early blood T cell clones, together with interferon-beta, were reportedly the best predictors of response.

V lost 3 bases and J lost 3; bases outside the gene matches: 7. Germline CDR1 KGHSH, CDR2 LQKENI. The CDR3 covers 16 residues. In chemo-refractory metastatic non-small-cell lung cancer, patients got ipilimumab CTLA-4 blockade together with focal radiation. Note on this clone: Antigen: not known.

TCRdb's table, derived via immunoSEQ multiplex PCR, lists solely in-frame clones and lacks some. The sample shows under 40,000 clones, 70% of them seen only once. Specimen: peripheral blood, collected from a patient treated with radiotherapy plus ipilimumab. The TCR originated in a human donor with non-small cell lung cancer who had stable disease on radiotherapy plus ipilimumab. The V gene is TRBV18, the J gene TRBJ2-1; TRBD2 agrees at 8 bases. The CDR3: CASSPSSGTSYNEQFF. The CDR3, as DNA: TGTGCCAGCTCACCGTCGTCCGGGACTAGCTACAATGAGCAGTTCTTC.